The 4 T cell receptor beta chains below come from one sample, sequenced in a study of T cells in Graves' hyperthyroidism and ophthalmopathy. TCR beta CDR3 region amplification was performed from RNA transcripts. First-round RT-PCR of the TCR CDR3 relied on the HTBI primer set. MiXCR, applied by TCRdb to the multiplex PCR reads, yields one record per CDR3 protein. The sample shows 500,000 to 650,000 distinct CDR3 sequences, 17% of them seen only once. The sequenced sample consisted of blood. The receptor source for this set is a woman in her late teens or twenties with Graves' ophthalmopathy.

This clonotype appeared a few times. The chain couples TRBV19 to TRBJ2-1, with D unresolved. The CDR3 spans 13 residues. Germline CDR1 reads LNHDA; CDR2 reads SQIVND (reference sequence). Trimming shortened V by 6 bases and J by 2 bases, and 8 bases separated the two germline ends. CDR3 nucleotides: TGTGCCAGTAGCCGACTCCCCTACAATGAGCAGTTCTTC. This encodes CASSRLPYNEQFF. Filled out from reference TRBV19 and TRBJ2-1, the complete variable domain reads DGGITQSPKYLFRKEGQNVTLSCEQNLNHDAMYWYRQDPGQGLRLIYYSQIVNDFQKGDIAEGYSVSREKKESFPLTVTSAQKNPTAFYLCASSRLPYNEQFFGPGTRLTVL.

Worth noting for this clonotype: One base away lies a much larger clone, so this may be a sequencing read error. The CDR3 is CACGQHYEQYF. The CDR3 DNA reads TGTGCCTGTGGACAGCACTACGAGCAGTACTTC. V gene TRBV30 combines with J gene TRBJ2-7; D is perhaps TRBD1 (6 bases). Between the trimmed V and J ends, which lost 6 bases and 3 bases, there was a span of 9 bases. The length of the CDR3 is 11 residues. The germline CDR1 and CDR2 sequences are GTSNPN and SVGIG (reference sequence).

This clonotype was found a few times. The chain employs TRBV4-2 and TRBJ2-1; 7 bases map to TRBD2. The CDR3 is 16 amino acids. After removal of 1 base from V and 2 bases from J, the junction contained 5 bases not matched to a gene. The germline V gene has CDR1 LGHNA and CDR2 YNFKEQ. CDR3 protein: CASSQVRDYPYNEQFF. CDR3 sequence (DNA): TGTGCCAGCAGCCAAGTGCGGGACTACCCCTACAATGAGCAGTTCTTC.

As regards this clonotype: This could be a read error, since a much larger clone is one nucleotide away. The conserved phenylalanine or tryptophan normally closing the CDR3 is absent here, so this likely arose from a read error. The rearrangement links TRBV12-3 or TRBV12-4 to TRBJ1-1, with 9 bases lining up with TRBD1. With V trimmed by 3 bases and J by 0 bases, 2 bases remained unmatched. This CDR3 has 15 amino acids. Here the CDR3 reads CASSLTGGLNTEAFS. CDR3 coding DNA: TGTGCCAGCAGTTTGACAGGGGGTCTGAACACTGAAGCTTTCTCT.